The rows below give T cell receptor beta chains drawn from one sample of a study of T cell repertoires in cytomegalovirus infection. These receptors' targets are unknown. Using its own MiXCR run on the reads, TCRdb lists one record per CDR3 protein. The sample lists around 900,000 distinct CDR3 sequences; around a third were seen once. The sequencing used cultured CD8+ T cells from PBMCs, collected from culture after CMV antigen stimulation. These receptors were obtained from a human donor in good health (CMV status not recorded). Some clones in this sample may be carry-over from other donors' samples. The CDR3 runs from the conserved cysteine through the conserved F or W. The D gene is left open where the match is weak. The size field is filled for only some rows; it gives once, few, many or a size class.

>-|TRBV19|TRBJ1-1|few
TGTGCCAGTAGTATTGGGTTGGTGGCTTTCTTT
CASSIGLVAFF
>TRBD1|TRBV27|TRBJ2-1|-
TGTGCCAGCAGTTCCTACCGGGACAGGGACAATGAGCAGTTCTTC
CASSSYRDRDNEQFF
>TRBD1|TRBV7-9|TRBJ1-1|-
TGTGCCAGCAGCTTCCCCCCTAGGGACAGGGAGAACACTGAAGCTTTCTTT
CASSFPPRDRENTEAFF
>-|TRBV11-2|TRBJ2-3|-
TGTGCCAGCAGTCCCCGAAGCGATCCTACGCAGTATTTT
CASSPRSDPTQYF
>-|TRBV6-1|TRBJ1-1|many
TGTGCCACCGGAAAGGGCGCTGAAGCTTTCTTT
CATGKGAEAFF
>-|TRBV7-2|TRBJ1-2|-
TGTACCAGCAGCTTAGTCTATGGCTACACCTTC
CTSSLVYGYTF
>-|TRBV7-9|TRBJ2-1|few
TGTGCCAGCTCCGGGTCAGGGACATCCTACAATGAGCAGTTCTTC
CASSGSGTSYNEQFF
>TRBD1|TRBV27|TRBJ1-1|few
TGTGCCAGCAGTTTGGGGGTAGGGACAGGGGGCTTTGGGACTGAAGCTTTCTTT
CASSLGVGTGGFGTEAFF
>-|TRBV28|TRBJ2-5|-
TGTGCCAGCAGTTTAGAGGAGATCCAGTACTTC
CASSLEEIQYF
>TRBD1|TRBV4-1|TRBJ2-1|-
TGCGCCAGCAGCCCGGGACAGGTAGGACATCACAGTGAGCAGTTCTTC
CASSPGQVGHHSEQFF
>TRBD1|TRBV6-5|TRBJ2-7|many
TGTGCCAGCAGTTGGGACAGGGAAACCTACGAGCAGTACTTC
CASSWDRETYEQYF
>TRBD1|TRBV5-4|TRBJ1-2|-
TGTGCCAGCAGCCCCCCTGACAGGGTGGGCTATGGCTACACCTTC
CASSPPDRVGYGYTF
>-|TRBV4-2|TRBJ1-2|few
TGTGCCAGCAGCCAAGAATCGGTCGGAGAGACTAACTATGGCTACACCTTC
CASSQESVGETNYGYTF
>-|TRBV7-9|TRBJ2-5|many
TGTGCCAGCAGCTATGACCCCATTTTGATCCAAGAGACCCAGTACTTC
CASSYDPILIQETQYF
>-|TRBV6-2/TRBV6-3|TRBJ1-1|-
TGTGCCAGCAGTTCCTTAGGGGGAGATACGAACACTGAAGCTTTCTTT
CASSSLGGDTNTEAFF
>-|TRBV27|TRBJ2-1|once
TGTGCCAGCAGTTTATCCGTAGTCGGAACAGAGCAGTTCTTC
CASSLSVVGTEQFF
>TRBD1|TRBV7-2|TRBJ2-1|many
TGTGCCAGCAGCTCCGGGACAGGGGGGCACCATGAGCAGTTCTTC
CASSSGTGGHHEQFF
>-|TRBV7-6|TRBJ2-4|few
TGTGCCAGCAGCTTGGGGTTGGCAAACATTCAGTACTTC
CASSLGLANIQYF
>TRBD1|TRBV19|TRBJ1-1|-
TGTGCCAGCCGACAGGGTTGGACTGAAGCTTTCTTT
CASRQGWTEAFF
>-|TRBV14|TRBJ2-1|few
TGTGCCAGCAGCCAAGGATGGGGCTTGGACTCGTTCTTC
CASSQGWGLDSFF
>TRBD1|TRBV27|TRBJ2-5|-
TGTGCCAGCAGTCTTCGGGACAGACGAGAGACCCAGTACTTC
CASSLRDRRETQYF
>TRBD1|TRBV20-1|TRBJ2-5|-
TGCAGTGCTAGAGAGACAGGGCTACAAGAGACCCAGTACTTC
CSARETGLQETQYF